This T cell receptor beta chain was sequenced in a study of blood T cell repertoires in COVID-19. Study at large: Samples taken during acute and convalescent COVID-19 were collected in the United States, Italy and Spain.

The V end lost 3 bases, the J end lost 3 bases, and 15 bases lay between the germline ends. The CDR3 runs to 15 residues. CDR1 and CDR2 (germline): SGHRS, YFSETQ. Original data processing: From reference gene primer amplification, estimates of nucleated cell counts were derived. The table came from immunoSEQ multiplex PCR; TCRdb's copy has only in-frame clones and leaves some out. V, J and clone size are taken as reported in that table, and D and trimming were inferred from the DNA itself. Among approximately 300,000 clones listed, 80% to 95% were seen once. This TCR was recovered from a woman aged 25 to 39 with COVID-19, enrolled during active disease. V is TRBV5-1 and J is TRBJ1-1; no clear D gene. Sequenced material: peripheral blood. This CDR3 reads CASSWTRVGDTEAFF. CDR3 bases: TGCGCCAGCAGCTGGACTAGGGTTGGTGACACTGAAGCTTTCTTT.